Each of the 8 T cell receptor beta chains below was sequenced from the same sample in a study of regulatory T cells in long-lasting Graves disease. Construction of the TCR beta libraries employed iRepertoire HTBI primers in conjunction with Arm-PCR of CDR3 regions. TCRdb processed the multiplex PCR reads anew with MiXCR; each CDR3 protein has one entry. The sample yields approximately 440,000 distinct CDR3 sequences, around a quarter seen once. Time point in this sample: persistent/refractory GD, antithyroid drugs over 5 years with positive TRAb. PBMC RNA was the source of the TCR library. The specimen was peripheral blood mononuclear cells (PBMCs), collected when the disease was refractory, from a patient treated with antithyroid drugs. These receptors were collected from a female donor with Graves disease.

This clonotype was seen only a few times. The chain joins TRBV6-2 or TRBV6-3 to TRBJ2-1; possibly TRBD1 for D (6 bases). The CDR3 runs 16 residues. Germline assignment: CDR1 MNHEY and CDR2 SVGEGT. Between the trimmed V and J ends, which lost 4 bases and 0 bases, there was a span of 13 bases. The CDR3 loop reads CASSWGQSLSYNEQFF. The DNA for the CDR3 is TGTGCCAGCAGTTGGGGACAATCCCTCTCCTACAATGAGCAGTTCTTC.

The V and J genes are TRBV7-3 and TRBJ1-2; tentative D call: TRBD1 (6 bases). CDR3 length: 14 residues. V was clipped by 0 bases and J by 8 bases, with 13 bases between them. The V gene's germline CDR1 is SGHTA and CDR2 FQGTGA. Here the CDR3 DNA reads TGTGCCAGCAGCTTAACGTCGGGGGGCTCAGGCTACACCTTC. As protein: CASSLTSGGSGYTF. The whole variable domain, remainder taken from reference TRBV7-3 and TRBJ1-2, is GAGVSQTPSNKVTEKGKYVELRCDPISGHTALYWYRQSLGQGPEFLIYFQGTGAADDSGLPNDRFFAVRPEGSVSTLKIQRTERGDSAVYLCASSLTSGGSGYTFGSGTRLTVV.

The chain employs TRBV7-3 and TRBJ2-7; D remains ambiguous. CDR3 length equals 13 residues. V lost 5 bases, J lost 3 bases, and 11 bases lay in between. Germline values: CDR1 SGHTA, CDR2 FQGTGA. CDR3 nucleotides: TGTGCCAGCAGCGTACGGGCTCACTACGAGCAGTACTTC. The encoded protein is CASSVRAHYEQYF.

This clonotype was counted ten times or more. The V and J genes are TRBV2 and TRBJ2-5; D is uncertain. Trimming took off 4 bases at V and 0 bases at J, with 6 bases between the two ends. CDR1 SNHLY and CDR2 FYNNEI come from the germline V gene. The CDR3 is 13 residues long. The CDR3 sequence: CASSAYYQETQYF. The CDR3 nucleotides read TGTGCCAGCAGTGCTTACTACCAAGAGACCCAGTACTTC.

This sequence joins TRBV6-5 and TRBJ2-7, with a weak D call TRBD2 (6 bases). CDR1 is MNHEY, CDR2 SVGAGI, per germline. The ends were cut back, 2 bases at V and 6 bases at J, with 23 bases in the middle. The CDR3 covers 17 residues. The CDR3 reads CASSYHSSTSRGGEQYF. The CDR3 nucleotides are TGTGCCAGCAGTTACCACTCGAGCACTAGCCGCGGCGGCGAGCAGTACTTC.

V and J are TRBV30 and TRBJ1-2, with D maybe TRBD1 (6 bases). V lost 0 bases and J 4 bases, leaving 9 bases between the germline ends. Germline lookup yields CDR1 GTSNPN and CDR2 SVGIG (reference sequence). This CDR3 contains 13 residues. The DNA of the CDR3 is TGTGCCTGGAGTGTACCGGACAGCTATGGCTACACCTTC. Translated, it gives CAWSVPDSYGYTF.

This clonotype was recorded a few times. The CDR3 spells CASSEGQTHSNQPQHF. CDR3 DNA: TGTGCCAGCAGTGAAGGGCAGACTCATAGCAATCAGCCCCAGCATTTT. The chain employs TRBV6-2 or TRBV6-3 and TRBJ1-5; D remains unclear. There are 16 residues in the CDR3. Germline loops: CDR1 MNHEY, CDR2 SVGEGT. Trimming left V 5 bases short and J 0 bases short, with 14 bases between.

V is TRBV10-3 and J is TRBJ2-5; 10 positions agree with TRBD1. Germline trimming cut 8 bases from V and 7 bases from J; bases unmatched to any gene: 7. The CDR3 runs to 13 residues. Germline V gives CDR1 ENHRY, CDR2 SYGVKD. The CDR3 DNA follows: TGTGCCATCGGACAGGGGGAACGAGCGACCCAGTACTTC. Its translation: CAIGQGERATQYF.